Following are 4 T cell receptor beta chains from one sample sequenced in a study of shared clonotypes between healthy human individuals (dated by TCRdb to about 2020). Preparation of the library involved the immunoSEQ multiplex PCR assay. TCRdb re-hosts the immuneACCESS table, in-frame sequences only. Its copies lack some clones; in the studies checked, an unresolved V gene accounts for under half of them, and the cause for the rest is not known. The sample yields roughly 570,000 clones; roughly 98% were counted once. The top ten clonotypes cover 0.25% to 0.35% of the sample. For the CD8 naive samples, CD45RO-negative cells were positively selected for CCR7, yielding a CD45RA+CCR7+ population from which TemRA cells were excluded. Sequenced sample: naive CD8+ T cells sorted from blood. This sample's cell subset or site label indicates: CD45RA+CCR7+. The receptors here all came from a young man in good health.

The rearrangement joins TRBV7-6 to TRBJ1-1, with 9 bases lining up with TRBD1. This CDR3 spans 17 amino acids. With V trimmed by 5 bases and J by 3 bases, 13 bases remained unmatched. The germline V gene encodes CDR1 SGHVS and CDR2 FNYEAQ. This CDR3 is CASSLLTGGPEDTEAFF. The CDR3 DNA reads as TGTGCCAGCAGCCTGCTGACAGGGGGGCCTGAGGACACTGAAGCTTTCTTT. Together with reference TRBV7-6 and TRBJ1-1, the CDR3 gives the full variable domain: GAGVSQSPRYKVTKRGQDVALRCDPISGHVSLYWYRQALGQGPEFLTYFNYEAQQDKSGLPNDRFSAERPEGSISTLTIQRTEQRDSAMYRCASSLLTGGPEDTEAFFGQGTRLTVV.

The CDR3 sequence: CASAYRGQETQYF. In nucleotides, the CDR3 is TGTGCCAGCGCGTATAGGGGCCAAGAGACCCAGTACTTC. The chain uses TRBV2 and TRBJ2-5, with D tentatively TRBD1 (5 bases). Germline assignment: CDR1 SNHLY and CDR2 FYNNEI. The V gene lost 8 bases and the J gene lost 1 base, with 11 bases spanning the gap. The CDR3 extends over 13 amino acids.

V usage is TRBV9 and J usage is TRBJ2-1, with 7 bases matching TRBD2. This CDR3 is built from 14 residues. V trimming: 5 bases; J trimming: 7 bases; junction bases outside the gene matches: 9. Germline assignment: CDR1 SGDLS and CDR2 YYNGEE. The CDR3 reads CASSASTGGNEQFF. The CDR3 coding sequence is TGTGCCAGCAGTGCCTCGACCGGGGGGAATGAGCAGTTCTTC.

This sequence joins TRBV7-9 and TRBJ2-5, with TRBD1 as a possible D gene (6 bases). Germline-derived CDR1 and CDR2 are SEHNR and FQNEAQ (reference sequence). Trimming took 4 bases from V and 2 from J, leaving 14 bases between them. The CDR3 consists of 15 residues. In DNA, the CDR3 is TGTGCCAGCAGCTCGCGTAGGGACATTCAAGAGACCCAGTACTTC. Amino acid sequence: CASSSRRDIQETQYF.